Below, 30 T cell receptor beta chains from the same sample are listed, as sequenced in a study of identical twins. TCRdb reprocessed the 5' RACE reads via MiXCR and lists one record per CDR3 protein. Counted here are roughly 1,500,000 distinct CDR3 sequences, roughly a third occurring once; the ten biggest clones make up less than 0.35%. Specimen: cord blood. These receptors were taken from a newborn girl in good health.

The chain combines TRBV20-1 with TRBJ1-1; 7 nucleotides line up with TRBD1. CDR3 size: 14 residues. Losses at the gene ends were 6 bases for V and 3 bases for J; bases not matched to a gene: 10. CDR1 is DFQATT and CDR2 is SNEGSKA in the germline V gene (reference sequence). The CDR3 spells CSAPKGRGDTEAFF. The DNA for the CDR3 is TGCAGTGCGCCAAAGGGCAGGGGGGACACTGAAGCTTTCTTT.

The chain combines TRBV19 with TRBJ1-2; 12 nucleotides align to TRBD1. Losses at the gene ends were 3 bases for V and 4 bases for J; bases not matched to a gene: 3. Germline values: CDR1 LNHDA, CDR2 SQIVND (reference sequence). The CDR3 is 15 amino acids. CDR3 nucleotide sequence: TGTGCCAGTAGTATTGGGACAGGGGGCAGCTATGGCTACACCTTC. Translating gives CASSIGTGGSYGYTF.

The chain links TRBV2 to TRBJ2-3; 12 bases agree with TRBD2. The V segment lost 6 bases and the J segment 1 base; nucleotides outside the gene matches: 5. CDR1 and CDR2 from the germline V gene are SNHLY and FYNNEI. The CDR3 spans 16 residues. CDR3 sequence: CASRTSGSLGTDTQYF. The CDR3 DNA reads TGTGCCAGCAGGACTAGCGGGAGCCTTGGCACAGATACGCAGTATTTT.

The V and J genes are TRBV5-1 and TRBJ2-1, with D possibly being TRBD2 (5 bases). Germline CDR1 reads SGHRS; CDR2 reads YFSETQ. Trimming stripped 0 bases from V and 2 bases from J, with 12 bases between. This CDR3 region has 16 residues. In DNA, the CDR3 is TGCGCCAGCAGCTTGGTTCGGGGAACGGCCTACAATGAGCAGTTCTTC. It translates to CASSLVRGTAYNEQFF.

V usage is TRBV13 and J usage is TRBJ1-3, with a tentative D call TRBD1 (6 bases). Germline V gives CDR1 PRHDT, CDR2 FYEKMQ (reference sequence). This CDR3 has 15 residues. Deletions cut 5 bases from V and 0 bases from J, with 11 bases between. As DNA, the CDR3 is TGTGCCAGCAGCAAGGGGGATCTCTCTGGAAACACCATATATTTT. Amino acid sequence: CASSKGDLSGNTIYF.

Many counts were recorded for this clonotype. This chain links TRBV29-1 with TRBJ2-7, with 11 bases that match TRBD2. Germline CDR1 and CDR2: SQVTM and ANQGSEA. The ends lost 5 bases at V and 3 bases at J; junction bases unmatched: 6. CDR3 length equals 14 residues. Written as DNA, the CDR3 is TGCAGCGTTCTAGCGGGAGGTATCGACTACGAGCAGTACTTC. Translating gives CSVLAGGIDYEQYF.

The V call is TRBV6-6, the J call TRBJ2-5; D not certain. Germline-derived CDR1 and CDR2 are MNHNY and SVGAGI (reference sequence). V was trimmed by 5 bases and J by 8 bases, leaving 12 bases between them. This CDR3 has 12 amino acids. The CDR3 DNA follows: TGTGCCAGCAGTACCCCAATAGAAACCCAGTACTTC. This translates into CASSTPIETQYF.

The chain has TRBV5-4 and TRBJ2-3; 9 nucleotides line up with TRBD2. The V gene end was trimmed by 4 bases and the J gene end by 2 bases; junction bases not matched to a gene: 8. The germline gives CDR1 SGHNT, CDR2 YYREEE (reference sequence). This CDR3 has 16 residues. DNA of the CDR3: TGTGCCAGCAGCCTGATAGCGGGGGCCCTCACAGATACGCAGTATTTT. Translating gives CASSLIAGALTDTQYF.

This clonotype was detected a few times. The CDR3 DNA reads as TGTGCCAGCAGTGATGGGACATTTCGGAACACTGAAGCTTTCTTT. It is translated as CASSDGTFRNTEAFF. The chain recombines TRBV2 with TRBJ1-1; a possible D gene is TRBD1 (6 bases). CDR3 length: 15 residues. Germline values: CDR1 SNHLY, CDR2 FYNNEI. Trimming took off 3 bases at V and 1 base at J, with 12 bases between the two ends.

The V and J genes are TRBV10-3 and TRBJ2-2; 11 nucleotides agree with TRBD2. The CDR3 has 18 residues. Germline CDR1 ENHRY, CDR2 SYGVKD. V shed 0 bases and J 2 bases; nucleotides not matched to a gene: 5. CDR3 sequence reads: CAISESIAGGQNTGELFF. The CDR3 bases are TGTGCCATCAGTGAGTCAATAGCGGGAGGGCAAAACACCGGGGAGCTGTTTTTT.

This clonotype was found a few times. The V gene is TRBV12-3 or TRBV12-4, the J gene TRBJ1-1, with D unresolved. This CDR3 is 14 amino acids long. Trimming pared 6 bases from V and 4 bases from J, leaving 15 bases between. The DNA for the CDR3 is TGTGCCAGCAGAACCGGACGGATGGCCACTGAAGCTTTCTTT. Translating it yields CASRTGRMATEAFF.

This CDR3 is CASSEGGGTPLHF. CDR3 in DNA: TGTGCCAGCAGTGAAGGGGGGGGTACACCCCTCCACTTT. This chain connects TRBV2 to TRBJ1-6; the D gene is possibly TRBD1 (5 bases). Germline V gene sequence: CDR1 SNHLY, CDR2 FYNNEI. V shed 1 base and J shed 11 bases, with 9 bases lying between them. This CDR3 has 13 residues.

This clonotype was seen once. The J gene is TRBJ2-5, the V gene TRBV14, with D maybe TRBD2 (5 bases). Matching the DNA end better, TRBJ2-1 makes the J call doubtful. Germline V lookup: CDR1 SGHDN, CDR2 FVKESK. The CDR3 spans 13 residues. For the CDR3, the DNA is TGTGCCAGCAGCCAAGAGTTGGGAGAGACCCAGTTCTTC. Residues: CASSQELGETQFF.

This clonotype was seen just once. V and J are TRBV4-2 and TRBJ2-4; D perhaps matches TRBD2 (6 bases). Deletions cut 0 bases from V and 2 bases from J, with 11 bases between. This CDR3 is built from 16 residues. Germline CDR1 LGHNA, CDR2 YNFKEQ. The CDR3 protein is CASSQERLGTKNIQYF. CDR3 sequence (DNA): TGTGCCAGCAGCCAAGAACGACTAGGCACCAAAAACATTCAGTACTTC.

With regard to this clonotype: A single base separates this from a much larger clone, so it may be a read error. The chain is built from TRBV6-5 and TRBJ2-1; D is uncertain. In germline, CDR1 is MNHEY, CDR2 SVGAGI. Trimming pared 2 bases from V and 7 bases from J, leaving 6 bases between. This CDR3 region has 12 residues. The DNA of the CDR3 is TGTGCCAGCAGTTACAAGGGAAATGAGCAGTTCTTC. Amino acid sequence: CASSYKGNEQFF.

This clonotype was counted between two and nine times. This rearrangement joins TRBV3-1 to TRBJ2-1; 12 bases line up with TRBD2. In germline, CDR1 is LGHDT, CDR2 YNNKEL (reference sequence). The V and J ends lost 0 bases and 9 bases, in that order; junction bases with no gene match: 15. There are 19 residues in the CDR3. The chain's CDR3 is CASSQEALPLAGGRGEQFF. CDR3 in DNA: TGTGCCAGCAGCCAAGAAGCCCTTCCCCTAGCGGGGGGGCGGGGTGAGCAGTTCTTC.

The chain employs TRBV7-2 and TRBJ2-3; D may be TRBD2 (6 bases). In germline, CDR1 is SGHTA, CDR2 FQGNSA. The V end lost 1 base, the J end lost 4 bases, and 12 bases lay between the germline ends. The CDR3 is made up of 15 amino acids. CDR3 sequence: CASSLVWRGADTQYF. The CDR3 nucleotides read TGTGCCAGCAGCTTAGTCTGGCGCGGGGCAGATACGCAGTATTTT.

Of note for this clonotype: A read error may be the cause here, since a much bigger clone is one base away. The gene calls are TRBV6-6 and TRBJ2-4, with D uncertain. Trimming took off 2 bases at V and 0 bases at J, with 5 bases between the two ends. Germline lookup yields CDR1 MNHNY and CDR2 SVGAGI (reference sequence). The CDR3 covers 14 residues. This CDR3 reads CASSYGIAKNIQYF. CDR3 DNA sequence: TGTGCCAGCAGTTACGGGATAGCCAAAAACATTCAGTACTTC.

This CDR3 is CAISESTSGGAFYEQYF. DNA for the CDR3: TGTGCCATCAGTGAGTCGACTAGCGGGGGGGCCTTCTACGAGCAGTACTTC. The chain recombines TRBV10-3 with TRBJ2-7; TRBD2 aligns across 14 bases. The germline CDR1 and CDR2 sequences are ENHRY and SYGVKD. The CDR3 loop spans 17 amino acids. Unmatched junction bases numbered 4, after V lost 0 bases and J lost 3 bases.

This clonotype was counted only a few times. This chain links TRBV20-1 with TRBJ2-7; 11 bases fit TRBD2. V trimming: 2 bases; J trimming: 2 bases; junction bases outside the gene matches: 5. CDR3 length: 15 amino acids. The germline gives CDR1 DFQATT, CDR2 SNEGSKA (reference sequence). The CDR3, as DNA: TGCAGTGCTAGATATTATAGCGGGAGGGCCTACGAGCAGTACTTC. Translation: CSARYYSGRAYEQYF.

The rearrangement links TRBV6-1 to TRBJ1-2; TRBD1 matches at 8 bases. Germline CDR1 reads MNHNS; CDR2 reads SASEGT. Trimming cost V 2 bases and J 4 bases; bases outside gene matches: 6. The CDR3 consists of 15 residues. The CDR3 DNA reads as TGTGCCAGCAGTGAACAACCTGGACAGGGCTATGGCTACACCTTC. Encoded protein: CASSEQPGQGYGYTF.

The CDR3 coding sequence is TGTGCCAGCAGCGTAGGGGCACAGGGTATCATCTCCTACGAGCAGTACTTC. It is translated as CASSVGAQGIISYEQYF. The rearrangement links TRBV9 to TRBJ2-5, with D maybe TRBD1 (6 bases). With the DNA end fitting TRBJ2-7 better, the J assignment may be wrong. The CDR3 covers 17 residues. Germline V gene data show CDR1 as SGDLS and CDR2 as YYNGEE.

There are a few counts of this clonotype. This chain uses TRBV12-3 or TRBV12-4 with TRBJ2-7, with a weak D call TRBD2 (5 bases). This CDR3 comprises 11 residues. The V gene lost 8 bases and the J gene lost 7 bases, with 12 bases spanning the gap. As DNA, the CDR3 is TGTGCCAGCCTTCTAGCAACTGAGCAGTACTTC. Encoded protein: CASLLATEQYF.

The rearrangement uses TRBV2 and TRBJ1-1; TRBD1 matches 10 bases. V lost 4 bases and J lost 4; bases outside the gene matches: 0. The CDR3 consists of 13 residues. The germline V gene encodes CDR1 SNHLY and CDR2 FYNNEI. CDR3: CASSGQGATEAFF. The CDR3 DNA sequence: TGTGCCAGCAGTGGACAGGGGGCCACTGAAGCTTTCTTT.

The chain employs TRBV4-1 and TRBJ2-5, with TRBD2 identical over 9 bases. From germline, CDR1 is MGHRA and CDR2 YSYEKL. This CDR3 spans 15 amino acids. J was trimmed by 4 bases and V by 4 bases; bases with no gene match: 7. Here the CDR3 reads CASSLNPLAGETQYF. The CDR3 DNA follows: TGCGCCAGCAGCCTCAACCCACTAGCGGGAGAGACCCAGTACTTC.

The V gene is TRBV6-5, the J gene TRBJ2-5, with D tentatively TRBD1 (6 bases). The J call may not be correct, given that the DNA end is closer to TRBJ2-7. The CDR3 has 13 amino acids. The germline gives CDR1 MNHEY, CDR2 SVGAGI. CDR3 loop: CASRTTGFYEQYF. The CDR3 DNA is TGTGCCAGCAGAACGACAGGATTCTACGAGCAGTACTTC.

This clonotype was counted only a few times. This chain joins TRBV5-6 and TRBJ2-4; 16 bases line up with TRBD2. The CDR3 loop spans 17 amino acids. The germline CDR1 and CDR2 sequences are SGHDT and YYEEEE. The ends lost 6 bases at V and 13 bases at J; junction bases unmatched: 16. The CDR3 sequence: CASTGYFGTSGRGEQYF. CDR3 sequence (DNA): TGTGCCAGCACGGGGTATTTCGGGACTAGCGGGAGGGGTGAGCAGTACTTC. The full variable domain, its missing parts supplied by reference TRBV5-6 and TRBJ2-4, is DAGVTQSPTHLIKTRGQQVTLRCSPKSGHDTVSWYQQALGQGPQFIFQYYEEEERQRGNFPDRFSGHQFPNYSSELNVNALLLGDSALYLCASTGYFGTSGRGEQYFGAGTRLSVL.

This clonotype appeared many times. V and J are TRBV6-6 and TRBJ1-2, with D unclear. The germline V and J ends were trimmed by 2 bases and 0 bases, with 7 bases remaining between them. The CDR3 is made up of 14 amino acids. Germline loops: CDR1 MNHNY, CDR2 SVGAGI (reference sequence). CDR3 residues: CASSYRRANYGYTF. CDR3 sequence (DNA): TGTGCCAGCAGTTACCGACGAGCTAACTATGGCTACACCTTC.

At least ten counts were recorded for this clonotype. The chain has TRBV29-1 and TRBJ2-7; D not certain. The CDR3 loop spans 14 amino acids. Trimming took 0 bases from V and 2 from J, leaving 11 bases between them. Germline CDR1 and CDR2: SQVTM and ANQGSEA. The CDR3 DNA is TGCAGCGTTGAAGATCTACAGTACCCCTACGAGCAGTACTTC. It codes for CSVEDLQYPYEQYF.

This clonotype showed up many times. The CDR3 nucleotides are TGTGCCAGCAGCCAAGCGCAGGGGGGTGAAAAACTGTTTTTT. Encoded protein: CASSQAQGGEKLFF. The chain recombines TRBV4-2 with TRBJ1-4; the match to TRBD1 covers 7 bases. After removal of 1 base from V and 7 bases from J, the junction contained 3 bases not matched to a gene. From germline, CDR1 is LGHNA and CDR2 YNFKEQ. This CDR3 has 14 residues.